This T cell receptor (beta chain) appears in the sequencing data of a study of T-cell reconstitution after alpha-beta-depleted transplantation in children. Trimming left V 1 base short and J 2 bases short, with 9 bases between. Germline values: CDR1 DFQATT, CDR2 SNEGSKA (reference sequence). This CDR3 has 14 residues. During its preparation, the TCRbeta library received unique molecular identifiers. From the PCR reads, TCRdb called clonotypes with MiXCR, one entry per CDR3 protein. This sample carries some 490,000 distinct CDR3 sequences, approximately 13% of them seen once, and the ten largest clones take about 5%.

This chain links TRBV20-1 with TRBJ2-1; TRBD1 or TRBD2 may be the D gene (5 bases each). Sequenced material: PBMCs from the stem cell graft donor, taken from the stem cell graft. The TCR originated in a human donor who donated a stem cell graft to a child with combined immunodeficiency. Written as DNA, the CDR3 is TGCAGTGCTAGAGGGGACGGAACCTACAATGAGCAGTTCTTC. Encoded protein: CSARGDGTYNEQFF.